This TCR beta chain was sequenced during a study of cytotoxic CD8 clonotypes in ibrutinib-treated CLL. Whole-study results and caveats: Patients showed higher baseline clonality than age-matched healthy donors, and it tracked circulating CD8+ T-cell counts.

The V end lost 3 bases, the J end lost 4 bases, and 9 bases lay between the germline ends. The germline V gene has CDR1 SQVTM and CDR2 ANQGSEA. The CDR3 runs to 12 residues. Only in-frame clones appear in the TCRdb table, and some are missing; sequencing was by immunoSEQ multiplex PCR. Here the sample spans some 100,000 clones, 55% to 75% being singletons. About this clone: Its antigen is currently unknown.

This specimen consisted of PBMCs, obtained after 24 months of ibrutinib treatment. The V and J genes are TRBV29-1 and TRBJ1-2; D not resolved. The source of this sequence is a human donor with chronic lymphocytic leukemia. The CDR3 region is CSVDRGSYGYTF. CDR3 DNA: TGCAGCGTTGATCGGGGAAGCTATGGCTACACCTTC.